This paragraph covers one TCR beta chain sequence. The antigen this receptor binds is unknown. No quality values exist for individual bases; no much larger clone is one base distant. The intended sense of this specimen's time point label: around 47 days after influenza vaccine administration. Library preparation was by RT-PCR. Sequenced using an Illumina HiSeq 2500. Through fastp at Q25 and MiXCR, TCRdb rebuilt clones from the public reads, retaining in-frame beta chains. Every entry covers one CDR3 protein and lists the most common genes and DNA from its rows. This sample is represented by fewer than 700,000 distinct CDR3 sequences; over 10% of them were singletons. The top ten constitute around 13% of the sample. The data derive from a study of response to subunit inactivated influenza vaccine (dated by TCRdb to the late 2010s). Regarding the research as a whole: Deep quantitative T cell receptor repertoire profiling was used in the study to track responses to a trivalent subunit inactivated influenza vaccine.

Overall results and qualifications from the work: According to the authors, only a limited number of new T cells may be recruited by each seasonal influenza vaccination.

Sequences SGHVS (CDR1) and FQNEAQ (CDR2) are obtained from the germline V gene. The CDR3, from cysteine to phenylalanine, totals 15 residues. Only the CDR3 DNA stays, 45 bases, in frame from base 1. V drops 0 bases and J drops 9 bases, leaving 15 bases in between. Sequenced here: PBMCs from blood, sampled 45 days after vaccination. The rearranged segments are TRBV7-8 and TRBJ1-5, with TRBD1 perhaps the D gene, on 5 matching bases. The TCR comes from a man between 50 and 59 years old who received an inactivated influenza vaccine. Donor details come from another sample of the same person, matched by shared clones. In nucleotides, the sequence is TGTGCCAGCAGCTTAGCGGCAGGGAGGATTGCGCCCCAGCATTTT. Its translation is CASSLAAGRIAPQHF.